Following are 11 T cell receptor beta chains from one sample sequenced in a study of cytomegalovirus exposure and HLA in healthy donors. Primers included in the PCR were 60 Vbeta and 13 Jbeta primers. Only in-frame clones appear in the TCRdb table, and some are missing; sequencing was by immunoSEQ multiplex PCR. This table has around 180,000 clones, just under 80% appearing once. Source material: PBMCs. The receptor set was obtained from a woman in her forties or fifties in good health and CMV-seropositive.

This clone appeared a single time. The chain links TRBV15 to TRBJ1-1, with D maybe TRBD1 (6 bases). Per germline, CDR1 LNHNV and CDR2 YYDKDF (reference sequence). Trimming stripped 2 bases from V and 1 base from J, with 11 bases between. The CDR3 consists of 15 residues. CDR3 DNA sequence: TGTGCCACCAGCAGAAACCGGGACAAGAACACTGAAGCTTTCTTT. Translated: CATSRNRDKNTEAFF.

This rearrangement joins TRBV11-2 to TRBJ2-1, with 8 bases that match TRBD2. The V and J ends lost 0 bases and 0 bases, in that order; junction bases with no gene match: 1. Germline V gene sequence: CDR1 SGHAT, CDR2 FQNNGV. The CDR3 is made up of 16 amino acids. CDR3 nucleotides: TGTGCCAGCAGCTTAGAACTAGCGGCCTCCTACAATGAGCAGTTCTTC. Its protein product is CASSLELAASYNEQFF.

This chain's CDR3 is CASSRRGEKLFF. For the CDR3, the DNA is TGCGCCAGCAGTAGGAGGGGCGAAAAACTGTTTTTT. The chain joins TRBV5-1 to TRBJ1-4, with D perhaps matching TRBD1 (5 bases). This CDR3 has 12 amino acids. Trimming stripped 5 bases from V and 8 bases from J, with 10 bases between. Germline lookup yields CDR1 SGHRS and CDR2 YFSETQ.

The chain carries TRBV19 and TRBJ2-7, with TRBD1 matching over 7 bases. The CDR3 consists of 15 residues. V shed 1 base, J shed 5 bases, and the junction held 8 bases outside the gene matches. The V gene's germline CDR1 is LNHDA and CDR2 SQIVND (reference sequence). CDR3 region: CASSIGGTVGDEQYF. The DNA of the CDR3 is TGTGCCAGTAGTATAGGGGGGACAGTCGGGGACGAGCAGTACTTC. The full variable domain, with the rest looked up from reference TRBV19 and TRBJ2-7, is DGGITQSPKYLFRKEGQNVTLSCEQNLNHDAMYWYRQDPGQGLRLIYYSQIVNDFQKGDIAEGYSVSREKKESFPLTVTSAQKNPTAFYLCASSIGGTVGDEQYFGPGTRLTVT.

The chain carries TRBV9 and TRBJ2-7, with TRBD2 identical over 10 bases. The CDR3 spans 15 residues. CDR1 is SGDLS, CDR2 YYNGEE, per germline. Unmatched junction bases numbered 6, after V lost 4 bases and J lost 2 bases. This CDR3 reads CASSSSGGVTYEQYF. CDR3 in DNA: TGTGCCAGCAGCTCGAGCGGGGGGGTAACCTACGAGCAGTACTTC. Combining the CDR3 with reference TRBV9 and TRBJ2-7 gives the whole variable domain DSGVTQTPKHLITATGQRVTLRCSPRSGDLSVYWYQQSLDQGLQFLIQYYNGEERAKGNILERFSAQQFPDLHSELNLSSLELGDSALYFCASSSSGGVTYEQYFGPGTRLTVT.

The chain joins TRBV2 to TRBJ2-3; 10 bases fit TRBD1. This CDR3 contains 15 residues. V lost 7 bases to trimming and J lost 2 bases; unmatched junction nucleotides: 6. Looked up from germline, CDR1 is SNHLY and CDR2 is FYNNEI. CDR3 sequence (DNA): TGTGCCAGCAAACGACAGGGGGCGGACACAGATACGCAGTATTTT. Its protein product is CASKRQGADTDTQYF.

V usage is TRBV5-6 and J usage is TRBJ1-2; D gene ambiguous. Germline V gene sequence: CDR1 SGHDT, CDR2 YYEEEE. The CDR3 consists of 15 residues. Trimming cost V 4 bases and J 2 bases, with 15 bases left between them. CDR3: CASSLGRNINYGYTF. The CDR3 nucleotides read TGTGCCAGCAGCCTTGGGAGAAATATCAACTATGGCTACACCTTC.

This clone was counted a few times. This CDR3 reads CASTEAGGPHEQYF. CDR3 bases: TGTGCCAGCACGGAAGCGGGGGGGCCCCACGAGCAGTACTTC. The chain recombines TRBV2 with TRBJ2-7; 10 bases agree with TRBD2. This CDR3 comprises 14 residues. Germline-derived CDR1 and CDR2 are SNHLY and FYNNEI. V gave up 7 bases and J gave up 5 bases; unmatched junction bases: 8.

There are a few counts of this clone. V usage is TRBV5-1 and J usage is TRBJ2-5, with 11 bases matching TRBD2. The CDR3 sequence is 14 residues long. V lost 2 bases, J lost 5 bases, and 2 bases stayed unmatched. Germline V gives CDR1 SGHRS, CDR2 YFSETQ. Written as DNA, the CDR3 is TGCGCCAGCAGCTTTAGCGGGGGGGTGGAGACCCAGTACTTC. It encodes CASSFSGGVETQYF.

This chain links TRBV10-2 with TRBJ2-5; 9 bases match TRBD2. Per germline, CDR1 WSHSY and CDR2 SAAADI. The CDR3 is 15 residues long. With V trimmed by 5 bases and J by 4 bases, 8 bases remained unmatched. CDR3: CASSHLRGGGETQYF. The CDR3 DNA sequence: TGCGCCAGCAGTCACTTGCGGGGGGGCGGAGAGACCCAGTACTTC.

Here the CDR3 DNA reads TGTGCCAGCAACCAGGGGCACCCGACCACTGAAGCTTTCTTT. It encodes CASNQGHPTTEAFF. The chain uses TRBV6-1 and TRBJ1-1, with a tentative D call TRBD1 (6 bases). The CDR3 covers 14 residues. V shed 7 bases and J shed 4 bases, with 16 bases lying between them. The germline gives CDR1 MNHNS, CDR2 SASEGT.